This TCR beta chain was recorded in a study of T cell changes during pregnancy in multiple sclerosis. CDR3 length: 15 amino acids. The J segment lost 5 bases and the V segment lost 3 bases, leaving 9 bases of the junction unmatched. Per the germline V gene, CDR1 is KGHSH and CDR2 is LQKENI. Assay: immunoSEQ multiplex PCR; the TCRdb copy retains only in-frame clones and omits some. This table has 65,000 to 85,000 clones, about 89% appearing once. This TCR was recovered from a female donor in good health, enrolled as a control in a pregnancy study. V is TRBV18 and J is TRBJ2-7; 8 bases align to TRBD1. The material was peripheral blood, obtained in the first trimester of pregnancy. Written as DNA, the CDR3 is TGTGCCAGCTCACCTAACAGGGGGTGGTTGGACGAGCAGTACTTC. Translation gives CASSPNRGWLDEQYF.